These 24 T cell receptor beta chains were all obtained from the same sample, sequenced in a study of early T cells in non-severe SARS-CoV-2 infection. TCRdb re-called the 5' RACE reads with MiXCR, one entry per CDR3 protein. The table records 100,000 to 130,000 distinct CDR3 sequences, about 12% of them present only once. Sequencing was done on a sample of whole blood. Receptors originate from an adult who was a healthcare worker with PCR-confirmed SARS-CoV-2 infection or an uninfected control (not recorded which).

This clonotype was counted ten times or more. The chain carries TRBV12-3 or TRBV12-4 and TRBJ2-1, with TRBD1 identical over 10 bases. The CDR3 runs 20 residues. V dropped 7 bases and J dropped 0; count of bases not matched to a gene: 18. CDR3 coding DNA: TGTGCCAGCACCCATCGGGACAGGGGACGCCGTATGGGCTCCTACAATGAGCAGTTCTTC. Translation gives CASTHRDRGRRMGSYNEQFF.

The CDR3 DNA sequence: TGTGCCAGCAGCCAAGACGGGGCCCGCAATGAAAAACTGTTTTTT. It codes for CASSQDGARNEKLFF. The chain carries TRBV3-1 and TRBJ1-4; perhaps TRBD1 as D (5 bases). The CDR3 contains 15 residues. V lost 0 bases to trimming and J lost 5 bases, with 10 bases between them. CDR1 is LGHDT and CDR2 is YNNKEL in the germline V gene (reference sequence).

The rearrangement uses TRBV5-1 and TRBJ2-7, with D unclear. Germline V CDR1 and CDR2: SGHRS, YFSETQ. V was clipped by 4 bases and J by 6 bases, with 14 bases between them. The CDR3 length is 13 residues. In DNA form, the CDR3 reads TGCGCCAGCAGCACCGGACCGATCCCCGAGCAGTACTTC. Translating gives CASSTGPIPEQYF.

The chain uses TRBV20-1 and TRBJ1-5; D gene unclear. V lost 5 bases, J lost 0 bases, and 23 bases lay in between. This CDR3 has 18 amino acids. CDR1 is DFQATT, CDR2 SNEGSKA, per germline (reference sequence). CDR3 nucleotide sequence: TGCAGTGCTTCCTTAAGCTCGGCAGGTGGGAATAGCAATCAGCCCCAGCATTTT. Its protein product is CSASLSSAGGNSNQPQHF.

This clonotype was seen many times. V and J are TRBV28 and TRBJ1-5; D possibly corresponds to TRBD1 (5 bases). V gave up 5 bases and J gave up 4 bases, with 21 bases separating them. CDR3 size: 17 residues. CDR1 is MDHEN and CDR2 is SYDVKM in the germline V gene. The CDR3 nucleotides are TGTGCCAGCAGTCGCCGACAGTCCCGCTACGTGAATCAGCCCCAGCATTTT. Translated, it gives CASSRRQSRYVNQPQHF.

This clonotype was picked up many times. The chain combines TRBV4-1 with TRBJ2-2; D might be TRBD2 (7 bases). The V gene lost 4 bases and the J gene lost 5 bases, with 23 bases spanning the gap. Per germline, CDR1 MGHRA and CDR2 YSYEKL. This CDR3 is 18 amino acids long. CDR3 in amino acids: CASSPQPRGGAQTGELFF. In nucleotides, the CDR3 is TGCGCCAGCAGCCCCCAACCCCGAGGGGGGGCGCAAACCGGGGAGCTGTTTTTT.

Many counts were recorded for this clonotype. The chain recombines TRBV19 with TRBJ2-7; 12 bases line up with TRBD1. This CDR3 comprises 15 residues. The junction had 4 bases not matched to a gene; V was cut back by 1 base and J by 6 bases. CDR1 and CDR2 from the germline V gene are LNHDA and SQIVND (reference sequence). Here the CDR3 DNA reads TGTGCCAGTAGTATAGGGGGACAGGGGGCTTTCGAGCAGTACTTC. This codes for CASSIGGQGAFEQYF. The full variable domain, rest sourced from reference TRBV19 and TRBJ2-7, is DGGITQSPKYLFRKEGQNVTLSCEQNLNHDAMYWYRQDPGQGLRLIYYSQIVNDFQKGDIAEGYSVSREKKESFPLTVTSAQKNPTAFYLCASSIGGQGAFEQYFGPGTRLTVT.

This clonotype showed up just a few times. The rearrangement links TRBV25-1 to TRBJ1-1; 7 bases agree with TRBD1. Germline assignment: CDR1 MGHDK and CDR2 SYGVNS. V lost 7 bases, J lost 9 bases, and 14 bases stayed unmatched. The CDR3 consists of 14 residues. Here the CDR3 DNA reads TGTGCCAGCACCCTGGAGGGGGCAGGGAGGCAAGCTTTCTTT. Its protein product is CASTLEGAGRQAFF.

There are a few counts of this clonotype. The chain combines TRBV29-1 with TRBJ1-1; a weak D match, TRBD1 (6 bases). Trimming shortened V by 7 bases and J by 1 base, and 19 bases separated the two germline ends. CDR1 SQVTM and CDR2 ANQGSEA come from the germline V gene. This CDR3 has 15 amino acids. CDR3 DNA sequence: TGCAGCGGGACAGAGTCAGGGGTCAAGAACACTGAAGCTTTCTTT. It codes for CSGTESGVKNTEAFF.

This clonotype showed up just a few times. The chain uses TRBV20-1 and TRBJ1-2; D may be TRBD1 (5 bases). Germline V gene data show CDR1 as DFQATT and CDR2 as SNEGSKA (reference sequence). The CDR3 spans 12 residues. Trimming took 1 base from V and 3 from J, leaving 6 bases between them. CDR3 bases: TGCAGTGCTAGAGGGGGCTACTATGGCTACACCTTC. Translating gives CSARGGYYGYTF.

A few counts support this clonotype. The CDR3: CASMEGVFGYTF. CDR3 DNA sequence: TGTGCCAGCATGGAGGGAGTTTTCGGCTACACCTTC. This chain links TRBV2 with TRBJ1-2; no firm D call. V dropped 7 bases and J dropped 8 bases, with 14 bases sitting between them. This CDR3 is 12 amino acids long. CDR1 and CDR2 (germline): SNHLY, FYNNEI.

In this sample, this clonotype turned up many times. The chain uses TRBV6-1 and TRBJ1-6; 7 bases match TRBD1. This CDR3 has 17 residues. The V gene's germline CDR1 is MNHNS and CDR2 SASEGT. V lost 8 bases, J lost 3 bases, and 13 bases stayed unmatched. CDR3 sequence: CASYIDRTGRYNSPLHF. The CDR3, as DNA: TGTGCCAGCTACATAGACCGGACAGGTCGCTATAATTCACCCCTCCACTTT.

A few counts support this clonotype. The chain combines TRBV6-6 with TRBJ2-2; 9 bases align to TRBD2. Germline V lookup: CDR1 MNHNY, CDR2 SVGAGI (reference sequence). Losses at the gene ends were 6 bases for V and 5 bases for J; bases not matched to a gene: 4. The CDR3 spans 14 residues. The DNA of the CDR3 is TGTGCCAGCAGGGTTAGCGGGAGTACCGGGGAGCTGTTTTTT. It yields the protein CASRVSGSTGELFF.

In its sample, this clonotype was seen a few times. This chain links TRBV9 with TRBJ2-3; the D call may be TRBD1 or TRBD2 (5 bases each). This CDR3 is 17 amino acids long. V lost 3 bases, J lost 0 bases, and 17 bases lay in between. Per germline, CDR1 SGDLS and CDR2 YYNGEE. CDR3: CASSAKGTVDSTDTQYF. CDR3 DNA sequence: TGTGCCAGCAGCGCGAAGGGGACCGTCGACAGCACAGATACGCAGTATTTT. Supplemented by reference TRBV9 and TRBJ2-3, the full variable domain reads DSGVTQTPKHLITATGQRVTLRCSPRSGDLSVYWYQQSLDQGLQFLIQYYNGEERAKGNILERFSAQQFPDLHSELNLSSLELGDSALYFCASSAKGTVDSTDTQYFGPGTRLTVL.

In its sample, this clonotype was seen many times. The genes are TRBV6-1 and TRBJ2-3, with D uncertain. Trimming took off 5 bases at V and 2 bases at J, with 8 bases between the two ends. Germline CDR1 is MNHNS and CDR2 is SASEGT. The CDR3 loop spans 13 amino acids. The CDR3 sequence: CASSRDPTDTQYF. Written as DNA, the CDR3 is TGTGCCAGCAGTCGTGACCCCACAGATACGCAGTATTTT.

This clonotype was counted at least ten times. This chain joins TRBV10-2 and TRBJ1-6; 10 positions match TRBD1. V was pared by 7 bases and J by 10 bases, with 16 bases of the junction left unmatched. Germline assignment: CDR1 WSHSY and CDR2 SAAADI. The CDR3 spans 17 residues. CDR3 protein: CASMTGGFGEIGSPLHF. The CDR3 DNA reads as TGCGCCAGCATGACAGGGGGCTTTGGCGAAATAGGATCACCCCTCCACTTT.

This clonotype was counted only a few times. The CDR3 DNA reads as TGTGCCATCAGTGAGTCGATGACAGGGGGCAACTATGGCTACACCTTC. Translation: CAISESMTGGNYGYTF. J is TRBJ1-2 and V is TRBV10-3; TRBD1 aligns across 10 bases. Germline V gene data show CDR1 as ENHRY and CDR2 as SYGVKD. This CDR3 comprises 16 residues. V trimming: 0 bases; J trimming: 2 bases; junction bases outside the gene matches: 3.

V usage is TRBV29-1 and J usage is TRBJ1-1; maybe TRBD1 (5 bases). Trimming removed 4 bases from V and 1 base from J, with 10 bases in between. The CDR3 consists of 13 residues. The V gene's germline CDR1 is SQVTM and CDR2 ANQGSEA. CDR3 nucleotide sequence: TGCAGCGTTGTCCGGGGGGGGAACACTGAAGCTTTCTTT. It yields the protein CSVVRGGNTEAFF.

The chain carries TRBV18 and TRBJ1-5; D is unresolved. V was pared by 2 bases and J by 3 bases, with 14 bases between. Germline CDR1 and CDR2: KGHSH and LQKENI. This CDR3 is built from 16 residues. In DNA form, the CDR3 reads TGTGCCAGCTCACCAGGAGCTGGGTTTGACAATCAGCCCCAGCATTTT. Protein: CASSPGAGFDNQPQHF.

The CDR3 nucleotides read TGCGCCAGCAGCTTGCCAGGGGACTTGCAGTACTTC. Protein: CASSLPGDLQYF. This chain connects TRBV5-1 to TRBJ2-7; D is possibly TRBD1 or TRBD2 (6 bases each). V gave up 1 base and J gave up 9 bases, with 11 bases separating them. The CDR3 is made up of 12 amino acids. Germline assignment: CDR1 SGHRS and CDR2 YFSETQ.

In its sample, this clonotype was seen many times. The V and J genes are TRBV5-4 and TRBJ2-2; no clear D. Trimming stripped 10 bases from V and 4 bases from J, with 17 bases between. The CDR3 extends over 14 amino acids. Germline lookup yields CDR1 SGHNT and CDR2 YYREEE (reference sequence). The CDR3 sequence is CACSWWPSTGELFF. CDR3 bases: TGTGCCTGCTCGTGGTGGCCGAGCACCGGGGAGCTGTTTTTT.

This chain joins TRBV28 and TRBJ1-5, with unresolved D. V was cut by 3 bases and J by 3 bases, with 12 bases left in between. The germline gives CDR1 MDHEN, CDR2 SYDVKM. This CDR3 has 15 amino acids. This CDR3 reads CASSFPPGPNQPQHF. Written as DNA, the CDR3 is TGTGCCAGCAGTTTCCCCCCTGGCCCCAATCAGCCCCAGCATTTT.

This clonotype was counted at least ten times. This rearrangement joins TRBV28 to TRBJ2-7; D is perhaps TRBD1 or TRBD2 (5 bases each). Trimming removed 7 bases from V and 3 bases from J, with 16 bases in between. CDR1 MDHEN and CDR2 SYDVKM come from the germline V gene. The CDR3 is 14 residues long. CDR3 residues: CASTPPGGNYEQYF. The CDR3 coding sequence is TGTGCCAGCACACCTCCTGGGGGAAACTACGAGCAGTACTTC.

This clonotype was recorded a few times. The chain links TRBV10-3 to TRBJ2-3; 10 bases fit TRBD2. Germline CDR1 is ENHRY and CDR2 is SYGVKD. The CDR3 is made up of 16 amino acids. The V segment lost 4 bases and the J segment 0 bases; nucleotides outside the gene matches: 4. CDR3 residues: CAISGLTSGSTDTQYF. The CDR3 DNA reads TGTGCCATCAGTGGGCTGACTAGCGGGAGCACAGATACGCAGTATTTT.